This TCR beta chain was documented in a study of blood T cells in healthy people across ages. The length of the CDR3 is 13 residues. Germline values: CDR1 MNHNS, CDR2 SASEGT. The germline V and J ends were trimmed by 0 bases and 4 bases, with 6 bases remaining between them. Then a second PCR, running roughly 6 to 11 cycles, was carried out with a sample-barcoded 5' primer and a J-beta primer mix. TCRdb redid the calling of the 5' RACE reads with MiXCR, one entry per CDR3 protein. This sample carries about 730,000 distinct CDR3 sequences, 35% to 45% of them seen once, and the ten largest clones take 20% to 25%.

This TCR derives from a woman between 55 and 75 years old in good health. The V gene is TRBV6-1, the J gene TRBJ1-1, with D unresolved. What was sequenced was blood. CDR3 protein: CASSEAGVTEAFF. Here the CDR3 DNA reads TGTGCCAGCAGTGAAGCCGGGGTCACTGAAGCTTTCTTT.